This TCR beta chain is from a study of blood T cell repertoires in COVID-19. For the study at large: Collection of acute and convalescent COVID-19 samples took place in the United States, Italy and Spain.

Study processing details: Using reference gene primer amplification, nucleated cell counts were estimated. Some clones are missing from TCRdb's copy, which holds only in-frame ones; the method was immunoSEQ multiplex PCR. The D gene and trimming were derived from the DNA, and the V and J assignments and clone size from that table. This table has around 72,000 clones, 87% appearing once. The length of the CDR3 is 13 residues. Trimming shortened V by 3 bases and J by 1 base, and 6 bases separated the two germline ends. CDR1 LNHDA and CDR2 SQIVND come from the germline V gene (reference sequence). The rearrangement joins TRBV19 to TRBJ1-1; D unresolved. The TCR comes from a man aged 50 to 60 with active COVID-19. Sample: peripheral blood. This CDR3 is CASSMNRNTEAFF. The CDR3 nucleotides read TGTGCCAGTAGTATGAATAGGAACACTGAAGCTTTCTTT. The full variable domain, in which reference TRBV19 and TRBJ1-1 provide the parts outside the CDR3, is DGGITQSPKYLFRKEGQNVTLSCEQNLNHDAMYWYRQDPGQGLRLIYYSQIVNDFQKGDIAEGYSVSREKKESFPLTVTSAQKNPTAFYLCASSMNRNTEAFFGQGTRLTVV.